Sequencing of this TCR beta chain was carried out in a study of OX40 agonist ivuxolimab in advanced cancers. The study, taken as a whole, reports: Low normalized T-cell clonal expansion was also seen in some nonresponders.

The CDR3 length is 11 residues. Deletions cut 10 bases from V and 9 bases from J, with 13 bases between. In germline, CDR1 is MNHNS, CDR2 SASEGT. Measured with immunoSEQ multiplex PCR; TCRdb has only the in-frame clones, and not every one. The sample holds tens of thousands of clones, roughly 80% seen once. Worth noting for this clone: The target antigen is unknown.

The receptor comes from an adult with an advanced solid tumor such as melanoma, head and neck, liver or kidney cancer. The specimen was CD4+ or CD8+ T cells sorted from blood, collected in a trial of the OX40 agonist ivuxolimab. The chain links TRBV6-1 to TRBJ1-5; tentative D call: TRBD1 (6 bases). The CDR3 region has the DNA TGTGCCAACGTGGGGGGGCGGCCCCAGCATTTT. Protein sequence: CANVGGRPQHF.